This is a list of T cell receptor beta chains from one sample in a study of cytomegalovirus exposure and HLA in healthy donors. TCRdb's copy holds only in-frame clones and misses some; the assay was immunoSEQ multiplex PCR. The sample shows 100,000 to 150,000 clones, about 81% of them seen only once. Material for sequencing was PBMCs. The source is a woman aged 30 to 39 in good health and CMV-seronegative. CDR3s include the opening cysteine and the closing phenylalanine or tryptophan. D genes are given only for firm matches. Size is omitted from some rows. Given values are once, few, many or a class for expanded clones.

abundance: once; v_gene: TRBV28; d_gene: NA; j_gene: TRBJ1-2; len: 13; CDR3nt: TGTGCCAGCAGTTTGTCTATAGACTATGGCTACACCTTC; CDR3aa: CASSLSIDYGYTF
abundance: few; v_gene: TRBV4-3; d_gene: NA; j_gene: TRBJ2-7; len: 15; CDR3nt: TGCGCCAGCAGCCAAGAAATTGGGCCAACCCACGAGCAGTACTTC; CDR3aa: CASSQEIGPTHEQYF
abundance: NA; v_gene: TRBV4-1; d_gene: TRBD1; j_gene: TRBJ1-1; len: 17; CDR3nt: TGCGCCAGCAGCTTAACGGGACAGGGGGCTAGTAGCACTGAAGCTTTCTTT; CDR3aa: CASSLTGQGASSTEAFF
abundance: NA; v_gene: TRBV4-2; d_gene: TRBD2; j_gene: TRBJ2-7; len: 16; CDR3nt: TGTGCCAGCAGCCAAGGGGCAGCGGGATCTTCCTACGAGCAGTACTTC; CDR3aa: CASSQGAAGSSYEQYF
abundance: NA; v_gene: TRBV9; d_gene: NA; j_gene: TRBJ1-2; len: 16; CDR3nt: TGTGCCAGCAGCGTAGGGGCGGTGGCAGGGAACTATGGCTACACCTTC; CDR3aa: CASSVGAVAGNYGYTF
abundance: NA; v_gene: TRBV11-2; d_gene: NA; j_gene: TRBJ2-1; len: 16; CDR3nt: TGTGCCAGCAGCTCAATTAGCGGCCCACCGAACAATGAGCAGTTCTTC; CDR3aa: CASSSISGPPNNEQFF
abundance: once; v_gene: TRBV30; d_gene: NA; j_gene: TRBJ1-3; len: 12; CDR3nt: TGTGCCTGGAGGGACTTTGGAAACACCATATATTTT; CDR3aa: CAWRDFGNTIYF
abundance: NA; v_gene: TRBV2; d_gene: TRBD1; j_gene: TRBJ1-5; len: 15; CDR3nt: TGTGCCAGCAGGGAAAACAGGGGCGGGATGGAGCCCCAGCATTTT; CDR3aa: CASRENRGGMEPQHF
abundance: NA; v_gene: TRBV30; d_gene: TRBD2; j_gene: TRBJ2-1; len: 19; CDR3nt: TGTGCCTGGAGTGCCCCGGGACTAGCGGGGGGGGGTACCTACAATGAGCAGTTCTTC; CDR3aa: CAWSAPGLAGGGTYNEQFF
abundance: NA; v_gene: TRBV18; d_gene: NA; j_gene: TRBJ1-1; len: 14; CDR3nt: TGTGCCAGCTCACTTGGGAGGCCCCCCGCGGAAGCTTTCTTT; CDR3aa: CASSLGRPPAEAFF
abundance: NA; v_gene: TRBV7-2; d_gene: NA; j_gene: TRBJ1-2; len: 15; CDR3nt: TGTGCCAGCAGCCGGAGCTCGGACAGATCCTATGGCTACACCTTC; CDR3aa: CASSRSSDRSYGYTF
abundance: NA; v_gene: TRBV18; d_gene: TRBD1; j_gene: TRBJ2-1; len: 13; CDR3nt: TGTGCCAGCTCACGGGGACAGGGAAATGAGCAGTTCTTC; CDR3aa: CASSRGQGNEQFF
abundance: NA; v_gene: TRBV7-9; d_gene: NA; j_gene: TRBJ2-5; len: 17; CDR3nt: TGTGCCAGCAGCCCGCGGGGGCGCAGGGGGCCCCAAGAGACCCAGTACTTC; CDR3aa: CASSPRGRRGPQETQYF
abundance: few; v_gene: TRBV7-2; d_gene: TRBD1; j_gene: TRBJ2-7; len: 14; CDR3nt: TGTGCCAGCAGCCAAGACAGGGGAAGGAACGAGCAGTACTTC; CDR3aa: CASSQDRGRNEQYF
abundance: NA; v_gene: TRBV7-2; d_gene: TRBD2; j_gene: TRBJ2-1; len: 16; CDR3nt: TGTGCCAGCAGCCCCGGGGGGTGGGGGAGCTACAATGAGCAGTTCTTC; CDR3aa: CASSPGGWGSYNEQFF
abundance: few; v_gene: TRBV6-4; d_gene: TRBD2; j_gene: TRBJ2-3; len: 15; CDR3nt: TGTGCCAGCAGTGAAACTAGCGGGAGTTCAGATACGCAGTATTTT; CDR3aa: CASSETSGSSDTQYF
abundance: NA; v_gene: TRBV27; d_gene: TRBD1; j_gene: TRBJ2-2; len: 17; CDR3nt: TGTGCCAGCAGTCCTTACCCCGGGACAGCGAACACCGGGGAGCTGTTTTTT; CDR3aa: CASSPYPGTANTGELFF
abundance: once; v_gene: TRBV6-1; d_gene: TRBD2; j_gene: TRBJ2-7; len: 15; CDR3nt: TGTGCCAGCAGTCCACGGGGGGGCGCGGGCTACGAGCAGTACTTC; CDR3aa: CASSPRGGAGYEQYF
abundance: NA; v_gene: TRBV5-5; d_gene: NA; j_gene: TRBJ1-1; len: 17; CDR3nt: TGTGCCAGCAGCTTGGGGGAGGTAAGACGGTTGAACACTGAAGCTTTCTTT; CDR3aa: CASSLGEVRRLNTEAFF
abundance: few; v_gene: TRBV4-2; d_gene: TRBD1; j_gene: TRBJ1-5; len: 14; CDR3nt: TGTGCCAGCAGCCAGACAGGGCTTAGTCAGCCCCAGCATTTT; CDR3aa: CASSQTGLSQPQHF
abundance: NA; v_gene: TRBV7-9; d_gene: TRBD1; j_gene: TRBJ1-1; len: 16; CDR3nt: TGTTCCAGCAGCCCCGATCCGGGACAGGGGGGCACTGAAGCTTTCTTT; CDR3aa: CSSSPDPGQGGTEAFF
abundance: NA; v_gene: TRBV11-2; d_gene: TRBD1; j_gene: TRBJ2-1; len: 15; CDR3nt: TGTGCCAGCAGCTCGGCGGACAGGGGGGCGGTGGAGCAGTTCTTC; CDR3aa: CASSSADRGAVEQFF
abundance: NA; v_gene: TRBV5-1; d_gene: TRBD1; j_gene: TRBJ2-2; len: 16; CDR3nt: TGCGCCAGCAGTCAACGACAGGGTGGTGGGACCGGGGAGCTGTTTTTT; CDR3aa: CASSQRQGGGTGELFF
abundance: NA; v_gene: TRBV28; d_gene: NA; j_gene: TRBJ2-7; len: 16; CDR3nt: TGTGCCAGCAGGTCCCCCAGCAGAACAGCACCCTACGAGCAGTACTTC; CDR3aa: CASRSPSRTAPYEQYF
abundance: few; v_gene: TRBV5-1; d_gene: NA; j_gene: TRBJ2-7; len: 12; CDR3nt: TGCGCCAGCAGCAAACAGGGCTACGAGCAGTACTTC; CDR3aa: CASSKQGYEQYF
abundance: NA; v_gene: TRBV7-9; d_gene: NA; j_gene: TRBJ2-2; len: 13; CDR3nt: TGTGCCAGCAGCTTACTAAACACCGGGGAGCTGTTTTTT; CDR3aa: CASSLLNTGELFF
abundance: NA; v_gene: TRBV18; d_gene: TRBD1; j_gene: TRBJ2-1; len: 16; CDR3nt: TGTGCCAGCTCACCCCCGACAGGGACGAGTGTTAATGAGCAGTTCTTC; CDR3aa: CASSPPTGTSVNEQFF
abundance: NA; v_gene: TRBV4-1; d_gene: TRBD1; j_gene: TRBJ1-1; len: 16; CDR3nt: TGCGCCAGCAGTCTACCCAGCAACAGGGGTGGAACTGAAGCTTTCTTT; CDR3aa: CASSLPSNRGGTEAFF
abundance: NA; v_gene: TRBV10-3; d_gene: NA; j_gene: TRBJ2-1; len: 18; CDR3nt: TGTGCCATCCAGGCAAGTGGGAGTCGCCCGGTGGGTTACAATGAGCAGTTCTTC; CDR3aa: CAIQASGSRPVGYNEQFF
abundance: NA; v_gene: TRBV6-4; d_gene: TRBD1; j_gene: TRBJ2-7; len: 16; CDR3nt: TGTGCCAGCAGTGACTCTACAGGGGGCTTGTCCTACGAGCAGTACTTC; CDR3aa: CASSDSTGGLSYEQYF